What follows are 7 T cell receptor beta chains derived from one specimen sequenced in a study of blood T cell repertoires in COVID-19. Some clones are missing from TCRdb's copy, which holds only in-frame ones; the method was immunoSEQ multiplex PCR. The sample has roughly 150,000 clones, approximately 88% seen once. The material sequenced was peripheral blood. These receptors came from a woman aged 80 or over with active or convalescent COVID-19.

The V gene is TRBV5-1, the J gene TRBJ2-7, with 7 bases aligning to TRBD2. The junction had 4 bases not matched to a gene; V was cut back by 4 bases and J by 3 bases. Germline V gene data show CDR1 as SGHRS and CDR2 as YFSETQ. The CDR3 covers 13 residues. The CDR3 reads CASSREAFYEQYF. CDR3 nucleotides: TGCGCCAGCAGCCGGGAGGCGTTCTACGAGCAGTACTTC.

V and J are TRBV5-8 and TRBJ1-6; unclear D gene. The germline gives CDR1 SGHTS, CDR2 YDEGEE. Trimming took off 0 bases at V and 7 bases at J, with 5 bases between the two ends. The CDR3 contains 13 residues. The CDR3 protein is CASSLVQNSPLHF. For the CDR3, the DNA is TGTGCCAGCAGCTTGGTACAGAATTCACCCCTCCACTTT.

The chain carries TRBV5-7 and TRBJ1-4, with D possibly matching TRBD1 (6 bases). TRBV5-7 is filed as an ORF, its function uncertain. The CDR3 sequence is 16 residues long. The CDR3 protein is CALSSQSGQVNEKLFF. DNA of the CDR3: TGTGCTCTCAGCTCCCAGTCGGGACAAGTTAATGAAAAACTGTTTTTT.

This clone came up a few times. The chain combines TRBV5-1 with TRBJ1-6; 8 nucleotides match TRBD1. This CDR3 has 14 amino acids. The junction had 4 bases not matched to a gene; V was cut back by 2 bases and J by 9 bases. Germline lookup yields CDR1 SGHRS and CDR2 YFSETQ. In nucleotides, the CDR3 is TGCGCCAGCAGCTTTTGGGACAGGAGTTCACCCCTCCACTTT. Encoded protein: CASSFWDRSSPLHF.

The chain employs TRBV6-5 and TRBJ1-3; D is perhaps TRBD1 (5 bases). Germline-derived CDR1 and CDR2 are MNHEY and SVGAGI. The CDR3 sequence is 14 residues long. Trimming took off 7 bases at V and 0 bases at J, with 10 bases between the two ends. CDR3 sequence reads: CASTPDISGNTIYF. The CDR3, as DNA: TGTGCCAGCACTCCGGACATCTCTGGAAACACCATATATTTT.

The rearrangement joins TRBV30 to TRBJ1-2, with TRBD1 identical over 7 bases. Trimming took 1 base from V and 2 from J; bases not matched to a gene: 1. The CDR3 runs to 13 residues. In germline, CDR1 is GTSNPN, CDR2 SVGIG (reference sequence). For the CDR3, the DNA is TGTGCCTGGAGTGCACAGGGGAACTATGGCTACACCTTC. It codes for CAWSAQGNYGYTF.

The chain links TRBV10-2 to TRBJ2-5; TRBD1 might be the D (5 bases). Looked up from germline, CDR1 is WSHSY and CDR2 is SAAADI. V lost 4 bases, J lost 5 bases, and 17 bases lay in between. The CDR3 is made up of 15 amino acids. The CDR3 region is CASSVGASLGETQYF. CDR3 nucleotides: TGCGCCAGCAGTGTAGGGGCCAGCCTCGGGGAGACCCAGTACTTC.